The source of this TCR delta chain is a study of Vδ1+ human thymocytes. Study findings and constraints: Highly polyclonal TRG and TRD repertoires with Gaussian CDR3 length distributions appeared in thymus.

This clone was picked up a small number of times. The antigen remains unidentified. The template was reverse-transcribed extracted RNA. CDR3 amplicons came from multiplex PCR with pooled V-gene forward and constant-region reverse primers. TCRdb reanalyzed the multiplex PCR reads using CATT. There are 45,000 to 60,000 delta-chain clones in the sample; approximately 16% occur only once, and over 0.35% lies in the top ten. The germline V gene encodes CDR1 TSWWSYY and CDR2 QGS. The CDR3 covers 20 residues. The trim removed 4 bases at V and 8 bases at J, leaving 27 bases unmatched. The specimen sequenced was Vdelta1+ gamma-delta thymocytes from the thymus. Subset meaning: FACS-sorted CD3+ TCRalphabeta- TCRVdelta1+ TCRVdelta2- thymocytes. V is TRDV1 and J is TRDJ1; 8 bases are shared with TRDD3. The TCR comes from a girl under two years old who had congenital heart surgery. This CDR3 is CALGGPWIITHPSNWGKLIF. As DNA, the CDR3 is TGTGCTCTTGGGGGACCGTGGATAATTACACACCCGTCGAACTGGGGGAAACTCATCTTT.